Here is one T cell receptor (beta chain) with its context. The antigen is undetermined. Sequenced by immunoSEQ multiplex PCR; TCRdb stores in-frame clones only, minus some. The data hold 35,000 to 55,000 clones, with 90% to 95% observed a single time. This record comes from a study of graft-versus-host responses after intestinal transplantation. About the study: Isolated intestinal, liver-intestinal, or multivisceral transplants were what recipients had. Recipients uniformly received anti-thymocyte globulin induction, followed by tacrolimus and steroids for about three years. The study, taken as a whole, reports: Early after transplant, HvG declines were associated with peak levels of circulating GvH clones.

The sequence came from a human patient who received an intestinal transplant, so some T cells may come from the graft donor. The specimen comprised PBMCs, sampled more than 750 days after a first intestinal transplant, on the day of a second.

CDR3 protein: CAWSATYEQYF. Here the CDR3 DNA reads TGTGCCTGGAGCGCCACCTACGAGCAGTACTTC. J is TRBJ2-7 and V is TRBV30, with D unclear. The V and J ends lost 3 bases and 2 bases respectively, with 5 bases between them. The CDR3 sequence is 11 residues long. Germline CDR1 reads GTSNPN; CDR2 reads SVGIG (reference sequence).